A selection of T cell receptor beta chains follows, all from one sample in a study of PD-1 blockade in classical Hodgkin lymphoma. TCRdb's copy holds only in-frame clones and misses some; the assay was immunoSEQ multiplex PCR. Of approximately 11,000 clones in the sample, 80% were seen once. The input for sequencing was peripheral blood mononuclear cells (PBMCs), taken before the second cycle of nivolumab. The origin of the receptors is a human donor with classical Hodgkin lymphoma. CDR3s include the opening cysteine and the closing phenylalanine or tryptophan. The order of the fields is CDR3 protein, D gene, J gene, V gene. D genes are given only for firm matches.

CASSNQQGVRSYEQYF	NA	TRBJ2-7	TRBV21-1
CACHAQDREQYF	NA	TRBJ2-7	TRBV30
CASSLIGTSTDTQYF	NA	TRBJ2-3	TRBV28
CASSHINGGYTF	NA	TRBJ1-2	TRBV5-7
CASSLDLVRNEQFF	NA	TRBJ2-1	TRBV7-6
CASSPGLSRELFF	NA	TRBJ2-2	TRBV5-6
CASSLLRASGSRETQYF	TRBD2	TRBJ2-5	TRBV11-2
CASRRLAGPEQYF	TRBD2	TRBJ2-7	TRBV27
CASSRAQGASLVTEAFF	TRBD1	TRBJ1-1	TRBV27
CASSFGGWRDTWDTQYF	NA	TRBJ2-3	TRBV27
CASSRVGTGRADTQYF	TRBD1	TRBJ2-3	TRBV25-1
CASSLLLYGPGELFF	NA	TRBJ2-2	TRBV5-5
CATSRDLSPNQPQHF	NA	TRBJ1-5	TRBV15
CASSEIGTDITGELFF	TRBD1	TRBJ2-2	TRBV28
CASTDSLNTGELFF	NA	TRBJ2-2	TRBV6-6
CSVVGGPTYEQYF	NA	TRBJ2-7	TRBV29-1
CASSFPGHLSTDTQYF	NA	TRBJ2-3	TRBV7-9
CASTQWDNKNIQYF	NA	TRBJ2-4	TRBV2
CASSFPGGRQETQYF	NA	TRBJ2-5	TRBV5-6